A single sample is the source of the 11 T cell receptor beta chains below, sequenced in a study of blood T cell repertoires in COVID-19. Sequencing used immunoSEQ multiplex PCR; TCRdb keeps in-frame clones, though not all of them. The table includes about 64,000 clones, 75% to 85% detected once. The sequenced material came from peripheral blood. These TCRs come from a human donor in a cohort sampled during active COVID-19.

This rearrangement joins TRBV7-2 to TRBJ1-5, with D tentatively TRBD1 (5 bases). V was trimmed by 1 base and J by 7 bases, leaving 17 bases between them. The CDR3 has 16 amino acids. Germline-derived CDR1 and CDR2 are SGHTA and FQGNSA. The CDR3 here is CASSLGYGAANQPQHF. The CDR3 region has the DNA TGTGCCAGCAGCTTAGGGTATGGGGCTGCTAACCAGCCCCAGCATTTT.

CDR3 protein: CASSSRGLAKEETQYF. DNA of the CDR3: TGTGCCAGCAGCTCCCGGGGACTAGCGAAGGAAGAGACCCAGTACTTC. The chain recombines TRBV11-2 with TRBJ2-5, with TRBD2 identical over 10 bases. The CDR3 is 16 residues long. V gave up 4 bases and J gave up 3 bases; unmatched junction bases: 8. Looked up from germline, CDR1 is SGHAT and CDR2 is FQNNGV.

V is TRBV6-6 and J is TRBJ1-5; 8 nucleotides agree with TRBD1. This CDR3 comprises 16 residues. The germline CDR1 and CDR2 sequences are MNHNY and SVGAGI (reference sequence). With 0 bases clipped from V and 7 bases from J, the junction kept 8 bases outside the gene matches. CDR3 amino acids: CASSYSRTGTRQPQHF. The CDR3, as DNA: TGTGCCAGCAGTTACTCCCGGACAGGGACAAGGCAGCCCCAGCATTTT.

This chain connects TRBV5-1 to TRBJ2-5; 7 bases are shared with TRBD2. CDR3 length: 18 residues. CDR1 SGHRS and CDR2 YFSETQ come from the germline V gene. The junction had 13 bases not matched to a gene; V was cut back by 1 base and J by 1 base. CDR3 bases: TGCGCCAGCAGCTTGCGTTCAACCATATCTAGCGGCCAAGAGACCCAGTACTTC. This codes for CASSLRSTISSGQETQYF.

CDR3 protein: CATSERSTGVGNQPQHF. The CDR3 DNA reads TGTGCCACCAGTGAACGATCGACAGGGGTCGGCAATCAGCCCCAGCATTTT. The chain combines TRBV24-1 with TRBJ1-5; 8 nucleotides align to TRBD1. V trimming: 4 bases; J trimming: 2 bases; junction bases outside the gene matches: 9. CDR1 KGHDR and CDR2 SFDVKD come from the germline V gene. The CDR3 extends over 17 amino acids.

The chain employs TRBV7-2 and TRBJ2-2; 8 bases map to TRBD1. Germline V lookup: CDR1 SGHTA, CDR2 FQGNSA. J was trimmed by 5 bases and V by 5 bases; bases with no gene match: 7. The CDR3 is 15 residues long. The CDR3 DNA follows: TGTGCCAGCAGCACAAGGACAGGGAGGACCGGGGAGCTGTTTTTT. Its protein is CASSTRTGRTGELFF.

The rearrangement joins TRBV19 to TRBJ1-2, with TRBD1 identical over 12 bases. V lost 5 bases to trimming and J lost 5 bases; unmatched junction nucleotides: 12. The CDR3 loop spans 17 amino acids. Germline CDR1 is LNHDA and CDR2 is SQIVND (reference sequence). The CDR3 nucleotides read TGTGCCAGTAGTCCCCGGGACAGGGGGCTGGCTGGTTATGGCTACACCTTC. Translated: CASSPRDRGLAGYGYTF.

The chain is built from TRBV24-1 and TRBJ2-4; 7 nucleotides match TRBD2. This CDR3 contains 14 residues. The junction had 6 bases not matched to a gene; V was cut back by 2 bases and J by 9 bases. From germline, CDR1 is KGHDR and CDR2 SFDVKD. The CDR3 sequence is CATSDSAGDGIQYF. CDR3 coding DNA: TGTGCCACCAGTGATTCGGCGGGGGATGGCATTCAGTACTTC.

This chain uses TRBV6-2 or TRBV6-3 with TRBJ1-4, with TRBD1 matching 9 bases. CDR3 length: 13 amino acids. Germline V lookup: CDR1 MNHEY, CDR2 SVGEGT. The junction had 5 bases not matched to a gene; V was cut back by 7 bases and J by 8 bases. The CDR3 DNA follows: TGTGCCAGCACCCCGACAGGGGGAGAAAAACTGTTTTTT. Translation gives CASTPTGGEKLFF.

The CDR3 coding sequence is TGTGCCAGCAGGCTTACAGGGGGGACCAATCAGCCCCAGCATTTT. Residues: CASRLTGGTNQPQHF. The rearrangement joins TRBV2 to TRBJ1-5, with 8 bases aligning to TRBD1. In germline, CDR1 is SNHLY, CDR2 FYNNEI. There are 15 residues in the CDR3. V shed 6 bases and J 3 bases; nucleotides not matched to a gene: 7.

The table lists this clone with a few counts. CDR3 protein: CATSTTTSGGWETQYF. Here the CDR3 DNA reads TGTGCCACCAGCACAACGACTAGCGGGGGATGGGAGACCCAGTACTTC. The chain links TRBV15 to TRBJ2-5, with TRBD2 matching over 12 bases. The junction had 8 bases not matched to a gene; V was cut back by 4 bases and J by 5 bases. From germline, CDR1 is LNHNV and CDR2 YYDKDF (reference sequence). This CDR3 is built from 16 residues.